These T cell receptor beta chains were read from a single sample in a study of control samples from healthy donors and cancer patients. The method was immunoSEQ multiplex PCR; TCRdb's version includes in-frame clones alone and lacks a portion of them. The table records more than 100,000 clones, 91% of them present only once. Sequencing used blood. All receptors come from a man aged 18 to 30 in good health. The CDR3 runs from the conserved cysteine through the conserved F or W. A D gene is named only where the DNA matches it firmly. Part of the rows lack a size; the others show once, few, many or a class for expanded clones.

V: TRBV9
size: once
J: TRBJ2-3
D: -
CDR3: CASSVAPRTDTQYF
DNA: TGTGCCAGCAGCGTAGCGCCTAGAACAGATACGCAGTATTTT

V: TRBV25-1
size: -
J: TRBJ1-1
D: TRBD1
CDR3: CASSDAGTGGVGDTEAFF
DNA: TGTGCCAGCAGTGACGCCGGGACAGGGGGCGTAGGGGACACTGAAGCTTTCTTT

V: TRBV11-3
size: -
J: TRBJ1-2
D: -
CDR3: CASSHGPDGYTF
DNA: TGTGCCAGCAGCCATGGGCCCGACGGCTACACCTTC

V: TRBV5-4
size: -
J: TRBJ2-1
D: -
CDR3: CASRWGGPHNEQFF
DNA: TGTGCCAGCAGATGGGGGGGCCCCCACAATGAGCAGTTCTTC

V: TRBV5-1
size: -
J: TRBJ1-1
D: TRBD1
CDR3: CASSLLTGVVNTEAFF
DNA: TGCGCCAGCAGCCTACTGACAGGGGTGGTGAACACTGAAGCTTTCTTT

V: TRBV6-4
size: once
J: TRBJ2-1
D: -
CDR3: CASSERFSNEQFF
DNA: TGTGCCAGCAGTGAAAGGTTTTCCAATGAGCAGTTCTTC

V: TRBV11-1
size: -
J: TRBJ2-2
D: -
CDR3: CASSLEGRRNTGELFF
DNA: TGTGCCAGCAGCTTAGAGGGTAGACGGAACACCGGGGAGCTGTTTTTT

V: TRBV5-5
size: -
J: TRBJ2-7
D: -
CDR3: CASSYTGWEQYF
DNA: TGTGCCAGCAGCTACACAGGGTGGGAGCAGTACTTC

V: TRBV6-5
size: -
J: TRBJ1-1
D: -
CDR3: CASRRTWTVNTEAFF
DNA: TGTGCCAGCAGACGAACTTGGACAGTGAACACTGAAGCTTTCTTT

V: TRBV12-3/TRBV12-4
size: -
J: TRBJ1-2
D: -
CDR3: CASSPWGGGYTF
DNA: TGTGCCAGCAGCCCCTGGGGTGGCGGCTACACCTTC

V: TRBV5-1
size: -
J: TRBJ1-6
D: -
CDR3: CASSLAGDSPLHF
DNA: TGCGCCAGCAGCTTGGCTGGGGATTCACCCCTCCACTTT

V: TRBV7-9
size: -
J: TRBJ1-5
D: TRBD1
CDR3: CASSLRDRDQPQHF
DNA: TGTGCCAGCAGCTTACGTGACAGGGATCAGCCCCAGCATTTT

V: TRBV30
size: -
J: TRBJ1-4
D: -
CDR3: CAWSVSFLVNEKLFF
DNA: TGTGCCTGGAGTGTATCCTTCTTGGTGAATGAAAAACTGTTTTTT

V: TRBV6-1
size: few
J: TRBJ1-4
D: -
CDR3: CASSEALQSGLDEKLFF
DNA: TGTGCCAGCAGTGAAGCGCTTCAGAGCGGTTTGGATGAAAAACTGTTTTTT

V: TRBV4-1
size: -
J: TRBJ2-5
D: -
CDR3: CASSLAHQETQYF
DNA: TGCGCCAGCAGCCTGGCCCACCAAGAGACCCAGTACTTC

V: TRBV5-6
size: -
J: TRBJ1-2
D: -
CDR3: CASSLTRAGGYTF
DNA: TGTGCCAGCAGCCTAACTAGGGCAGGTGGCTACACCTTC

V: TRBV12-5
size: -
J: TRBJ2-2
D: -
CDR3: CASGLVRVSPNTGELFF
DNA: TGTGCTAGTGGTTTGGTACGCGTCAGCCCGAACACCGGGGAGCTGTTTTTT

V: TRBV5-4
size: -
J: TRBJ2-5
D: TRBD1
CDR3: CASSSMDRGRETQYF
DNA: TGTGCCAGCAGCTCGATGGACAGGGGACGAGAGACCCAGTACTTC

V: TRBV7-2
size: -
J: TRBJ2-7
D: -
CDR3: CASSLAGKYEQYF
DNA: TGTGCCAGCAGCTTAGCCGGGAAATACGAGCAGTACTTC

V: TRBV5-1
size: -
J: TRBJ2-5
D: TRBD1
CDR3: CASSLVGGAGETQYF
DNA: TGCGCCAGCAGCTTGGTAGGGGGCGCAGGGGAGACCCAGTACTTC

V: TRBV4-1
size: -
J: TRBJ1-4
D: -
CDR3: CASSQPLVGTNEKLFF
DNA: TGCGCCAGCAGCCAACCGCTGGTCGGAACTAATGAAAAACTGTTTTTT

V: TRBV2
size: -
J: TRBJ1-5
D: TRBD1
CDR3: CASSSLTGGQPQHF
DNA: TGTGCCAGCAGTAGCCTGACAGGGGGCCAGCCCCAGCATTTT

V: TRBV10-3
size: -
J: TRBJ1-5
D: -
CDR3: CAISAEEYSNQPQHF
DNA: TGTGCCATCAGTGCTGAAGAATATAGCAATCAGCCCCAGCATTTT

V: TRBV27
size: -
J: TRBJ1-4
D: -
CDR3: CASSFRQPNEKLFF
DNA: TGTGCCAGCAGTTTCCGACAGCCTAATGAAAAACTGTTTTTT

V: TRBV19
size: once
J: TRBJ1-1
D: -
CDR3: CASSEVPLADTEAFF
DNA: TGTGCCAGTAGTGAGGTGCCCCTCGCGGACACTGAAGCTTTCTTT

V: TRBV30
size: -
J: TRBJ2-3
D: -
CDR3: CAWTRGTTDTQYF
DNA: TGTGCCTGGACCCGGGGGACCACAGATACGCAGTATTTT

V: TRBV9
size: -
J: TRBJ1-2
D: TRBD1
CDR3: CASSVEWQGVVGYTF
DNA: TGTGCCAGCAGCGTAGAGTGGCAGGGGGTGGTCGGCTACACCTTC

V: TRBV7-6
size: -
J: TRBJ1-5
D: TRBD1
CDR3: CASSLSGQGSQPQHF
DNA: TGTGCCAGCAGCTTATCCGGACAGGGAAGTCAGCCCCAGCATTTT

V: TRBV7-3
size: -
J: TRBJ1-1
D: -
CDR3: CASSLTGSGARTEAFF
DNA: TGTGCCAGCAGCTTAACCGGTTCGGGGGCGCGGACTGAAGCTTTCTTT

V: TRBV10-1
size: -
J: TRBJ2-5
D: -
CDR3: CASSESPYQETQYF
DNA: TGCGCCAGCAGTGAGTCCCCGTACCAAGAGACCCAGTACTTC

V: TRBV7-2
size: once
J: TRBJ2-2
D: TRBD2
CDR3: CASSLRLAGGELFF
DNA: TGTGCCAGCAGCTTAAGGCTAGCGGGGGGGGAGCTGTTTTTT

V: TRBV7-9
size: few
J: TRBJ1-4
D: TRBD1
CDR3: CASSAQGGENEKLFF
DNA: TGTGCCAGCAGCGCACAGGGGGGCGAGAATGAAAAACTGTTTTTT

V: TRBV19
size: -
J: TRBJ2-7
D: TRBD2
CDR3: CASSIGFWTSGGSAEQYF
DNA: TGTGCCAGTAGTATCGGTTTTTGGACTAGCGGGGGGTCCGCCGAGCAGTACTTC

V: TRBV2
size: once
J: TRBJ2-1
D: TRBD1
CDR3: CASSFQGAYNEQFF
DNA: TGTGCCAGCAGTTTCCAGGGGGCCTACAATGAGCAGTTCTTC

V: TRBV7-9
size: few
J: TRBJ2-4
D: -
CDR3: CASSPPVGQQKNIQYF
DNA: TGTGCCAGCAGCCCTCCAGTCGGGCAGCAGAAAAACATTCAGTACTTC

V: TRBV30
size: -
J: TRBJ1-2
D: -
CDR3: CAWSVARDYGYTF
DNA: TGTGCCTGGAGTGTCGCCAGGGACTATGGCTACACCTTC

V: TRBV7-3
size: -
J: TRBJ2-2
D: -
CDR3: CASSPMPGFGELFF
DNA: TGTGCCAGCAGCCCAATGCCCGGGTTTGGGGAGCTGTTTTTT

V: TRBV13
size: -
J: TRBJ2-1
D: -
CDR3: CASSNYNEQFF
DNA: TGTGCCAGCAGCAACTACAATGAGCAGTTCTTC

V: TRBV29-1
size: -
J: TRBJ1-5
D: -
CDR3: CSVSGASNQPQHF
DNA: TGCAGCGTTTCAGGGGCTAGCAATCAGCCCCAGCATTTT

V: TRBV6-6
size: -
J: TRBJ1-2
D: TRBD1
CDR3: CASSPAGGQGTKGYGYTF
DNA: TGTGCCAGCAGTCCGGCTGGGGGACAGGGAACCAAGGGGTATGGCTACACCTTC

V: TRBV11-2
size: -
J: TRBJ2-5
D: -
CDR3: CASSLGPPSQYF
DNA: TGTGCCAGCAGCTTAGGACCCCCCTCCCAGTACTTC

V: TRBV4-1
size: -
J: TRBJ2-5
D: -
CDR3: CASSQPLETQYF
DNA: TGCGCCAGCAGCCAGCCTTTAGAGACCCAGTACTTC